Sequencing of this T cell receptor (beta chain) was carried out in a study of blood T cell repertoires in COVID-19. About the research overall: In each case, the material was cDNA or gDNA derived from T cells, B-cell-depleted T cells, or PBMCs.

The CDR3 runs to 15 residues. V shed 4 bases, J shed 9 bases, and the junction held 12 bases outside the gene matches. Germline assignment: CDR1 KGHDR and CDR2 SFDVKD. Per the original data handling: Reference gene primer amplification gave estimated nucleated cell counts. The data were produced by immunoSEQ multiplex PCR, yet TCRdb's version contains in-frame clones alone and is incomplete. V, J and clone size are those of that table, while D and trimming were read from the DNA. The sample holds roughly 76,000 clones, around 74% seen once. Sequencing was carried out using peripheral blood. This rearrangement joins TRBV24-1 to TRBJ1-2, with TRBD1 identical over 8 bases. The clonotype originates from a man aged 65-85 years with acute or convalescent COVID-19. The CDR3 here is CATSDLDRGGSSYTF. The CDR3 DNA sequence: TGTGCCACCAGTGACCTTGACAGGGGAGGAAGTAGCTACACCTTC.